The 10 T cell receptor beta chains in this list originate from one sample, sequenced in a study of blood T cell repertoires in COVID-19. Using immunoSEQ multiplex PCR, the repertoire was profiled, and TCRdb retains in-frame clones only, with some absent. Counted here are 95,000 or so clones, approximately 86% occurring once; the ten biggest clones make up roughly 1.2%. Sequencing used peripheral blood. The receptor set was obtained from an older man with active or convalescent COVID-19.

V usage is TRBV6-5 and J usage is TRBJ1-2; no definite D call. CDR1 MNHEY and CDR2 SVGAGI come from the germline V gene. The ends were cut back, 0 bases at V and 8 bases at J, with 13 bases in the middle. The CDR3 has 14 amino acids. This CDR3 is CASSYSREARGYTF. In DNA form, the CDR3 reads TGTGCCAGCAGTTACTCCCGGGAAGCGAGGGGCTACACCTTC.

The chain couples TRBV7-2 to TRBJ1-1; D is undetermined. The CDR3 is 13 amino acids. Trimming removed 0 bases at V and 11 bases at J, with 13 bases between. Germline loops: CDR1 SGHTA, CDR2 FQGNSA. The CDR3 coding sequence is TGTGCCAGCAGCTTAGCGAGGCGGGAAGTGGCTTTCTTT. Translation: CASSLARREVAFF.

This chain links TRBV9 with TRBJ1-2, with 7 bases identical to TRBD1. Germline trimming cut 3 bases from V and 2 bases from J; bases unmatched to any gene: 1. This CDR3 has 13 residues. The germline gives CDR1 SGDLS, CDR2 YYNGEE. This chain's CDR3 is CASSGTGNYGYTF. CDR3 coding DNA: TGTGCCAGCAGCGGGACAGGAAACTATGGCTACACCTTC.

This chain joins TRBV7-8 and TRBJ1-4; D is undetermined. Trimming stripped 3 bases from V and 0 bases from J, with 5 bases between. The CDR3 contains 14 residues. Germline V lookup: CDR1 SGHVS, CDR2 FQNEAQ. The CDR3 coding sequence is TGTGCCAGCAGCTTGCAGGCAACTAATGAAAAACTGTTTTTT. Protein: CASSLQATNEKLFF.

Only a few counts were recorded for this clone. The chain links TRBV12-3 or TRBV12-4 to TRBJ1-2, with 8 bases aligning to TRBD1. This CDR3 comprises 12 residues. V lost 4 bases and J lost 8; bases outside the gene matches: 3. The CDR3, as DNA: TGTGCCAGCAGTTCGACAGGGGACGGCTACACCTTC. Encoded protein: CASSSTGDGYTF.

This sequence joins TRBV25-1 and TRBJ1-6, with 8 nucleotides matching TRBD1. Germline V CDR1 and CDR2: MGHDK, SYGVNS. The CDR3 length is 14 residues. V dropped 7 bases and J dropped 7; count of bases not matched to a gene: 6. The CDR3 region is CASTPTGVNSPLHF. In nucleotides, the CDR3 is TGTGCCAGCACCCCGACAGGGGTCAATTCACCCCTCCACTTT.

The chain uses TRBV7-3 and TRBJ2-1; unclear D gene. The CDR3 covers 15 residues. Germline V gives CDR1 SGHTA, CDR2 FQGTGA. Trimming cost V 3 bases and J 5 bases, with 14 bases left between them. The CDR3 coding sequence is TGTGCCAGCAGCTTGTTCGGCGGAGCTAACAATGAGCAGTTCTTC. Translating gives CASSLFGGANNEQFF.

The chain uses TRBV27 and TRBJ1-6; D call uncertain. From germline, CDR1 is MNHEY and CDR2 SMNVEV (reference sequence). Trimming took off 2 bases at V and 5 bases at J, with 10 bases between the two ends. The CDR3 runs to 15 residues. In DNA form, the CDR3 reads TGTGCCAGCAGTTTAGAGGGCAGTAATAATTCACCCCTCCACTTT. Its translation: CASSLEGSNNSPLHF.

The V gene is TRBV18, the J gene TRBJ2-1, with D possibly TRBD2 on 5 matching bases. CDR1 and CDR2 (germline): KGHSH, LQKENI. The ends were cut back, 4 bases at V and 1 base at J, with 20 bases in the middle. The CDR3 contains 18 residues. DNA of the CDR3: TGTGCCAGCTCACGTGGGCAGGTTAGCGCCTCATCCTACAATGAGCAGTTCTTC. Its translation is CASSRGQVSASSYNEQFF.

The rearrangement links TRBV28 to TRBJ1-5, with D possibly matching TRBD1 (5 bases). Germline V gene sequence: CDR1 MDHEN, CDR2 SYDVKM. The V end was cut by 7 bases, the J end by 7 bases, with 17 bases between. The CDR3 runs 14 residues. Written as DNA, the CDR3 is TGTGCCAGCAATTTTCCAGGGTTTGGGCAGCCCCAGCATTTT. Protein: CASNFPGFGQPQHF.